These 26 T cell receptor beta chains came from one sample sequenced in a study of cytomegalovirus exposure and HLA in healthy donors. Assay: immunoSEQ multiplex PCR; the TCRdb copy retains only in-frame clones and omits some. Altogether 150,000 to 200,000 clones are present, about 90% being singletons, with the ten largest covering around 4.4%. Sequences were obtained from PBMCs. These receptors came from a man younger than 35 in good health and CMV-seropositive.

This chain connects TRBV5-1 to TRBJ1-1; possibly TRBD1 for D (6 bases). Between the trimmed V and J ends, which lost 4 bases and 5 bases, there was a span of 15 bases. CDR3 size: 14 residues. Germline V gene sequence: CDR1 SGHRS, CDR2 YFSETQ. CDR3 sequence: CASSAGGGDTEAFF. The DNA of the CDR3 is TGCGCCAGCAGCGCGGGGGGCGGGGATACTGAAGCTTTCTTT.

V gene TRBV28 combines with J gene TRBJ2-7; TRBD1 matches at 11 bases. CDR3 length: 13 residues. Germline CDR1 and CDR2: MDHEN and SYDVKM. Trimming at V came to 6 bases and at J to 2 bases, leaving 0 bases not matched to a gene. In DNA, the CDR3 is TGTGCCAGCAGGGGACAGGGGGCCTACGAGCAGTACTTC. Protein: CASRGQGAYEQYF.

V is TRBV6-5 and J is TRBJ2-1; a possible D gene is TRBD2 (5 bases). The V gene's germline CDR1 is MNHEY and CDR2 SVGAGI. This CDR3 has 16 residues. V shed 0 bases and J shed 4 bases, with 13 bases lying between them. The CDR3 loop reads CASSYSPRSAYNEQFF. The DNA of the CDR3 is TGTGCCAGCAGTTACTCCCCCCGTAGCGCGTACAATGAGCAGTTCTTC.

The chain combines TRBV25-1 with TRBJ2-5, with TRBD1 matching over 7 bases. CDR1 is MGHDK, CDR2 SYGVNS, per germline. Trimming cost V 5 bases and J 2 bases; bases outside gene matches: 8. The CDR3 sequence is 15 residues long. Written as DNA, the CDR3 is TGTGCCAGCAGTCAGACAGGGAACATACAAGAGACCCAGTACTTC. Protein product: CASSQTGNIQETQYF.

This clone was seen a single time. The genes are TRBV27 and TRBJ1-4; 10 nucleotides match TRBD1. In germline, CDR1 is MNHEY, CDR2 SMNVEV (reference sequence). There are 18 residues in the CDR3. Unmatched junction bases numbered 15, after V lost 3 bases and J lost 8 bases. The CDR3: CASSFTGTGAFIQEKLFF. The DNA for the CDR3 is TGTGCCAGCAGTTTTACCGGGACAGGGGCATTCATTCAAGAAAAACTGTTTTTT. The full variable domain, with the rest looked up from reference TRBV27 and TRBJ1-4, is EAQVTQNPRYLITVTGKKLTVTCSQNMNHEYMSWYRQDPGLGLRQIYYSMNVEVTDKGDVPEGYKVSRKEKRNFPLILESPSPNQTSLYFCASSFTGTGAFIQEKLFFGSGTQLSVL.

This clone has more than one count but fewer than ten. The CDR3 loop is CASSQDTGERTEAFF. DNA of the CDR3: TGTGCCAGCAGCCAAGATACAGGGGAAAGAACTGAAGCTTTCTTT. The V gene is TRBV4-2, the J gene TRBJ1-1; 7 nucleotides agree with TRBD1. CDR3 length equals 15 residues. The germline CDR1 and CDR2 sequences are LGHNA and YNFKEQ. V was pared by 0 bases and J by 5 bases, with 6 bases of the junction left unmatched.

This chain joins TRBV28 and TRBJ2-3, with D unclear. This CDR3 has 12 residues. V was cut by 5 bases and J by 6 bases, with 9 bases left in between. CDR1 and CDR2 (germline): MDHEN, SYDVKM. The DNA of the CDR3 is TGTGCCAGCAGTCCCCCCCTGGATACGCAGTATTTT. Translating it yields CASSPPLDTQYF. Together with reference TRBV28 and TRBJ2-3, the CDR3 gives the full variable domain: DVKVTQSSRYLVKRTGEKVFLECVQDMDHENMFWYRQDPGLGLRLIYFSYDVKMKEKGDIPEGYSVSREKKERFSLILESASTNQTSMYLCASSPPLDTQYFGPGTRLTVL.

CDR3 sequence reads: CASQTGGGYGYTF. Written as DNA, the CDR3 is TGTGCCAGTCAGACAGGGGGCGGCTATGGCTACACCTTC. The chain links TRBV19 to TRBJ1-2; 10 bases agree with TRBD1. Germline-derived CDR1 and CDR2 are LNHDA and SQIVND (reference sequence). This CDR3 is built from 13 residues. Trimming at V came to 8 bases and at J to 4 bases, leaving 4 bases not matched to a gene.

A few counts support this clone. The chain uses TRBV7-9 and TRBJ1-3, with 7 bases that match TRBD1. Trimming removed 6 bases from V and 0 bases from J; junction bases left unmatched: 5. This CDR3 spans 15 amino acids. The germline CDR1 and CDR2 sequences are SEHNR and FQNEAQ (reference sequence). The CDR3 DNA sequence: TGTGCCAGCAGTCCGGACAGGACCTCTGGAAACACCATATATTTT. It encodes CASSPDRTSGNTIYF.

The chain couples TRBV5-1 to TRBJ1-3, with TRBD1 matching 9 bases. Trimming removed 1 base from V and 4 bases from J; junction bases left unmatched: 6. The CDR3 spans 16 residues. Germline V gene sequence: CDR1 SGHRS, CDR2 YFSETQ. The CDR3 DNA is TGCGCCAGCAGCTTGCAAGGGACAGGGAGAGGAAACACCATATATTTT. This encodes CASSLQGTGRGNTIYF.

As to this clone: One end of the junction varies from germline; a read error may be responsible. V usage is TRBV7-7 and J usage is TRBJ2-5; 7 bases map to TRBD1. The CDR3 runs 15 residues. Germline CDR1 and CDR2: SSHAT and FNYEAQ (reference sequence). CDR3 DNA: TGTGCTAGCAGCTTAGGGTCACAGGGGTCGGAGACCCAGTACTTC. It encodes CASSLGSQGSETQYF.

The CDR3 nucleotides read TGTGCCAGCAGCAGCGGGGGGCCCGGGGAGCTGTTTTTT. It yields the protein CASSSGGPGELFF. The rearrangement uses TRBV2 and TRBJ2-2, with TRBD2 matching over 9 bases. The V segment lost 6 bases and the J segment 6 bases; nucleotides outside the gene matches: 2. This CDR3 is built from 13 residues. CDR1 and CDR2 (germline): SNHLY, FYNNEI.

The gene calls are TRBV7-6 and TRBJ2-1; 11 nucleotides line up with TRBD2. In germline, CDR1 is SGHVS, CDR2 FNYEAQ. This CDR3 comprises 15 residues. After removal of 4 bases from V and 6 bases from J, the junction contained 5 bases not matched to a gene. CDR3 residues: CASSSGTSGFNEQFF. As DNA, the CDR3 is TGTGCCAGCAGCTCAGGGACTAGCGGATTCAATGAGCAGTTCTTC.

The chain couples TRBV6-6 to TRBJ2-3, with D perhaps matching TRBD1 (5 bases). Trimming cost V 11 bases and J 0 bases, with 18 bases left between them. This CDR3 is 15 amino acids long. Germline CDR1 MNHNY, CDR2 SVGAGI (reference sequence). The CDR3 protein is CALPGYGGSTDTQYF. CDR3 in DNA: TGTGCCCTACCAGGGTACGGTGGGAGCACAGATACGCAGTATTTT.

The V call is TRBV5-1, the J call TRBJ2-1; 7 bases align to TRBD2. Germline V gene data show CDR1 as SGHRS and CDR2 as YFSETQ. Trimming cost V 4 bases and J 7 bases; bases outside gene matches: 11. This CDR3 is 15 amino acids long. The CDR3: CASSVGTTLGNEQFF. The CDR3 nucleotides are TGCGCCAGCAGCGTTGGGACTACCCTTGGGAATGAGCAGTTCTTC.

This chain's CDR3 is CASSHQNSGANVLTF. CDR3 bases: TGTGCCAGCAGCCACCAGAACTCTGGGGCCAACGTCCTGACTTTC. The genes are TRBV7-8 and TRBJ2-6; D remains ambiguous. Trimming cost V 5 bases and J 0 bases, with 8 bases left between them. Looked up from germline, CDR1 is SGHVS and CDR2 is FQNEAQ. The CDR3 length is 15 residues.

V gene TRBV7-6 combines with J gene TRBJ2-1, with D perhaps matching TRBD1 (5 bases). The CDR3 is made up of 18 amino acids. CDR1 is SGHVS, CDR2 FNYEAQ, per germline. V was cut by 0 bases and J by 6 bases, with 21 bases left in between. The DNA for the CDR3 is TGTGCCAGCAGCTTAGCGCGGTCAGGGTTTTTGAGGCTCAATGAGCAGTTCTTC. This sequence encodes CASSLARSGFLRLNEQFF. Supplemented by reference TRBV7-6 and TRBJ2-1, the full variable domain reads GAGVSQSPRYKVTKRGQDVALRCDPISGHVSLYWYRQALGQGPEFLTYFNYEAQQDKSGLPNDRFSAERPEGSISTLTIQRTEQRDSAMYRCASSLARSGFLRLNEQFFGPGTRLTVL.

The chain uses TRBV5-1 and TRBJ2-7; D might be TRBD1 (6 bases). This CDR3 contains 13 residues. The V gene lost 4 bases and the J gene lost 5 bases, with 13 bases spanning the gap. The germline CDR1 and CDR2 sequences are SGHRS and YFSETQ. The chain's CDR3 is CASSGETGHEQYF. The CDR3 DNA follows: TGCGCCAGCAGCGGGGAGACAGGACACGAGCAGTACTTC. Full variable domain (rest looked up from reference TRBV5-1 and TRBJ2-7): KAGVTQTPRYLIKTRGQQVTLSCSPISGHRSVSWYQQTPGQGLQFLFEYFSETQRNKGNFPGRFSGRQFSNSRSEMNVSTLELGDSALYLCASSGETGHEQYFGPGTRLTVT.

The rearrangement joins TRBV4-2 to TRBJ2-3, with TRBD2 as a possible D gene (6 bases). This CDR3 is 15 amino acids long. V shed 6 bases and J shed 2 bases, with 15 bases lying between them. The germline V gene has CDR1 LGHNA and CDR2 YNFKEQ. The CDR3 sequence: CASRRRDSYTDTQYF. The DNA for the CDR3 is TGTGCCAGCAGGCGCCGGGACTCGTACACAGATACGCAGTATTTT.

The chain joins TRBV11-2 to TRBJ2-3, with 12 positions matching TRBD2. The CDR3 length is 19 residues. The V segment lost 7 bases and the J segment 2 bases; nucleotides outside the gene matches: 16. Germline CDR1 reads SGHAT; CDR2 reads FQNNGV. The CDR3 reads CASIIRLAGVWAFTDTQYF. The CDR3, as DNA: TGTGCCAGCATCATTCGACTAGCGGGAGTTTGGGCATTCACAGATACGCAGTATTTT.

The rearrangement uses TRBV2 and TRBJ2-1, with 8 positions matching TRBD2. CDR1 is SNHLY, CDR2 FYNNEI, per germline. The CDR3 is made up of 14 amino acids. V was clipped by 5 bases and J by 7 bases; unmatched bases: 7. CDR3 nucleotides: TGTGCCAGCAGTCCCGGGACTAGTTTGAATGAGCAGTTCTTC. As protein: CASSPGTSLNEQFF.

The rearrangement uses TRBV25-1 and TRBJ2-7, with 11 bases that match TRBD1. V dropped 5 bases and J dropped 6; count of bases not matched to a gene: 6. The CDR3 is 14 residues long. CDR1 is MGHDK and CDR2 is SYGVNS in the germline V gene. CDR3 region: CASSQVGTGGEQYF. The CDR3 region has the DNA TGTGCCAGCAGTCAAGTGGGGACAGGGGGCGAGCAGTACTTC.

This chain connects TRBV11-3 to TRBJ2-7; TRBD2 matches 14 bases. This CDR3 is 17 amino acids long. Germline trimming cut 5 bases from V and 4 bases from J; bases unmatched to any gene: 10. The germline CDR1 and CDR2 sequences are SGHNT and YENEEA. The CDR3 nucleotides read TGTGCCAGCAGCCGGACTAGCGGGAGGTTGAAGTGGTACGAGCAGTACTTC. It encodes CASSRTSGRLKWYEQYF.

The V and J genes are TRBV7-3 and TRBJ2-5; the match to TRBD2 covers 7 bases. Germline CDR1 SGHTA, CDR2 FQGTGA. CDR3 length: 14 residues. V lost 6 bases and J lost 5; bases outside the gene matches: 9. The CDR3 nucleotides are TGTGCCAGCAGTCCTAGCGGAGGCCGGGAGACCCAGTACTTC. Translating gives CASSPSGGRETQYF. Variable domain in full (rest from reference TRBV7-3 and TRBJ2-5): GAGVSQTPSNKVTEKGKYVELRCDPISGHTALYWYRQSLGQGPEFLIYFQGTGAADDSGLPNDRFFAVRPEGSVSTLKIQRTERGDSAVYLCASSPSGGRETQYFGPGTRLLVL.

The CDR3 loop is CASSRLAGGPPYNEQFF. In DNA, the CDR3 is TGTGCCAGCAGTCGATTAGCGGGAGGGCCGCCCTACAATGAGCAGTTCTTC. The chain couples TRBV27 to TRBJ2-1, with TRBD2 matching over 11 bases. The CDR3 runs 17 residues. CDR1 MNHEY and CDR2 SMNVEV come from the germline V gene (reference sequence). The V gene end was trimmed by 5 bases and the J gene end by 2 bases; junction bases not matched to a gene: 8.

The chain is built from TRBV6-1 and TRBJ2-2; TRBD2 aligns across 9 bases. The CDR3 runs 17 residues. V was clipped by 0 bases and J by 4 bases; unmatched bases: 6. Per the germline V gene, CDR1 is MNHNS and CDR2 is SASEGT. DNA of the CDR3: TGTGCCAGCAGTGAAGCGGCGGGAGGGTTTAGCACCGGGGAGCTGTTTTTT. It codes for CASSEAAGGFSTGELFF.